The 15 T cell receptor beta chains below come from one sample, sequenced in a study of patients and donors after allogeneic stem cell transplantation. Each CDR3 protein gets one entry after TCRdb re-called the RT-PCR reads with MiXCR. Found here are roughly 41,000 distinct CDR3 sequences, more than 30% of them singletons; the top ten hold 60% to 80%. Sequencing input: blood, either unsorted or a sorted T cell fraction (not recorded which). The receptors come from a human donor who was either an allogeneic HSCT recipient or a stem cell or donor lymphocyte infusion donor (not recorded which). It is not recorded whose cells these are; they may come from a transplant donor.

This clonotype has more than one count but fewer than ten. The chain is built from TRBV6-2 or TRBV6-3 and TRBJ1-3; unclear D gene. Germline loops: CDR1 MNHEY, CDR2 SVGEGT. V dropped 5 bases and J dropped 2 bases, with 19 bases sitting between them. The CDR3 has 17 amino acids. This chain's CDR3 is CASSDRRQARTGNTIYF. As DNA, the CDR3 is TGTGCCAGCAGTGACCGTCGGCAGGCGAGGACTGGAAACACCATATATTTT.

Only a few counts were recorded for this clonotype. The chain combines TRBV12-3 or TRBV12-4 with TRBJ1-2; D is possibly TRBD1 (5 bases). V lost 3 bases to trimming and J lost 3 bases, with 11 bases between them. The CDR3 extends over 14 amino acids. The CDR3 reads CASSLTARDYGYTF. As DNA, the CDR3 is TGTGCCAGCAGTTTGACGGCCAGGGACTATGGCTACACCTTC.

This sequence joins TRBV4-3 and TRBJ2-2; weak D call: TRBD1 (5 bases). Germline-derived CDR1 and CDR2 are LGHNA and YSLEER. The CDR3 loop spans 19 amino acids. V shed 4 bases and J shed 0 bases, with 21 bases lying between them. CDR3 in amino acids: CASSRLPSGREANTGELFF. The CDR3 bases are TGCGCCAGCAGCCGTCTCCCCTCTGGCAGGGAAGCGAACACCGGGGAGCTGTTTTTT.

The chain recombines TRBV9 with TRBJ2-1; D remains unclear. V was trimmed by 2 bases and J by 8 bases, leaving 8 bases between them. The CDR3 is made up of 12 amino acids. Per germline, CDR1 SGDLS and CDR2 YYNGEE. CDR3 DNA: TGTGCCAGCAGCGTCCCTAGGGATGAGCAGTTCTTC. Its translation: CASSVPRDEQFF.

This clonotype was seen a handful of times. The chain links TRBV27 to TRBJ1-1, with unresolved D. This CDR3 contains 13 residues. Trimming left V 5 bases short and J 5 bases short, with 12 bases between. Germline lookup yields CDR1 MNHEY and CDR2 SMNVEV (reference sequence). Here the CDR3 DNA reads TGTGCCAGCAGTCCACAGCGATTAACTGAAGCTTTCTTT. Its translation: CASSPQRLTEAFF.

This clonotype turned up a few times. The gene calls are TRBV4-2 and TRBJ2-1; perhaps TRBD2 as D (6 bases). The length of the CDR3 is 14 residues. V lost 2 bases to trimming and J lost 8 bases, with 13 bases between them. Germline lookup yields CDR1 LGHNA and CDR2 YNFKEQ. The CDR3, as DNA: TGTGCCAGCAGCCAACCCGGACTAAACGATGAGCAGTTCTTC. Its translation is CASSQPGLNDEQFF.

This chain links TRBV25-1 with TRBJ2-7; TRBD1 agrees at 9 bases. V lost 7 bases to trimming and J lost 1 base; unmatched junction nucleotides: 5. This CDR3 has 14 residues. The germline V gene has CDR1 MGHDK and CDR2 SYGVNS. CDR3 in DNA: TGTGCCAGCAATAGACAGGGGGATTCCTACGAGCAGTACTTC. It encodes CASNRQGDSYEQYF.

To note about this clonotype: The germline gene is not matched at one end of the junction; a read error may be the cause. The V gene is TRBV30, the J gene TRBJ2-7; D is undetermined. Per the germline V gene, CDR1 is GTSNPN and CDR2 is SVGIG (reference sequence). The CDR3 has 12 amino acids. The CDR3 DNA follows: TGTGCCTGGTGTGTAACGGCCTCCGAGCAGTACTTC. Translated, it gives CAWCVTASEQYF. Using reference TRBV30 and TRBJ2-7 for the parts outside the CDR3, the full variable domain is SQTIHQWPATLVQPVGSPLSLECTVEGTSNPNLYWYRQAAGRGLQLLFYSVGIGQISSEVPQNLSASRPQDRQFILSSKKLLLSDSGFYLCAWCVTASEQYFGPGTRLTVT.

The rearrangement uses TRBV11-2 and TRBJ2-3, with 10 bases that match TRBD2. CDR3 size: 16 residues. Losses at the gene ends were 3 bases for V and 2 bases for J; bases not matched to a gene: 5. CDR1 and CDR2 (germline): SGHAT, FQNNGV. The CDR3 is CASSFLAGEITDTQYF. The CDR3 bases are TGTGCCAGCAGCTTCCTAGCGGGAGAGATCACAGATACGCAGTATTTT.

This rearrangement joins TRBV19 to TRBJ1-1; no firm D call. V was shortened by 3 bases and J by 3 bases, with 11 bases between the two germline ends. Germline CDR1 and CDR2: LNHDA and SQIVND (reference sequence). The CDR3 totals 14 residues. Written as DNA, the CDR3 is TGTGCCAGTAGTATGAGAAGGGCGGACACTGAAGCTTTCTTT. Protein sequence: CASSMRRADTEAFF. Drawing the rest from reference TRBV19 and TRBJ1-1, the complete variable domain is DGGITQSPKYLFRKEGQNVTLSCEQNLNHDAMYWYRQDPGQGLRLIYYSQIVNDFQKGDIAEGYSVSREKKESFPLTVTSAQKNPTAFYLCASSMRRADTEAFFGQGTRLTVV.

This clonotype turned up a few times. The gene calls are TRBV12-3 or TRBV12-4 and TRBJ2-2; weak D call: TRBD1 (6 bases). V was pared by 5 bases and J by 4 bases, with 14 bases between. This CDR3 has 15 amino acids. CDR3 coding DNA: TGTGCCAGCAGTGCCGGGACAATCCCCACCGGGGAGCTGTTTTTT. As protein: CASSAGTIPTGELFF.

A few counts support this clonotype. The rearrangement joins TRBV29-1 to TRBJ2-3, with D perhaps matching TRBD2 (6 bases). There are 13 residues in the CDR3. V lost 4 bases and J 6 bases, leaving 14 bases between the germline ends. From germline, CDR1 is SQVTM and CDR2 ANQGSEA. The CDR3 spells CSVVAGLLDTQYF. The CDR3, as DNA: TGCAGCGTTGTTGCGGGATTGCTCGATACGCAGTATTTT.

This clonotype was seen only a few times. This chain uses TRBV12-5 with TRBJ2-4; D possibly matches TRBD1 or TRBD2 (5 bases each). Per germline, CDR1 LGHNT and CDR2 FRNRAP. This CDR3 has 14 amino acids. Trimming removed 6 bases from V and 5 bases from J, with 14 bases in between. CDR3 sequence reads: CASGRNRGENIQYF. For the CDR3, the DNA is TGTGCTAGTGGGAGGAACAGAGGGGAAAACATTCAGTACTTC.

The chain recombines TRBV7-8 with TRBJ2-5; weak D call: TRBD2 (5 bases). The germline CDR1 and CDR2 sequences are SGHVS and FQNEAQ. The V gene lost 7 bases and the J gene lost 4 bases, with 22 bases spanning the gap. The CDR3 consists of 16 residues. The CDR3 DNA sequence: TGTGCCAGCACCGGCGGGTGGCTATTAAAAAGAGAGACCCAGTACTTC. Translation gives CASTGGWLLKRETQYF. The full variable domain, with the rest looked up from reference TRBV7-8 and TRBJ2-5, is GAGVSQSPRYKVAKRGQDVALRCDPISGHVSLFWYQQALGQGPEFLTYFQNEAQLDKSGLPSDRFFAERPEGSVSTLKIQRTQQEDSAVYLCASTGGWLLKRETQYFGPGTRLLVL.

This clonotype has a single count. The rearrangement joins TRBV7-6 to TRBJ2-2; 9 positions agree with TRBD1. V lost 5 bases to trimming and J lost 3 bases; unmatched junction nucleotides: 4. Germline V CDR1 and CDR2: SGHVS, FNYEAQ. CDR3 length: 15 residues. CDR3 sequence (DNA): TGTGCCAGCAGCCGGGGACAGGGCGACACCGGGGAGCTGTTTTTT. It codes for CASSRGQGDTGELFF.